This T cell receptor beta chain was observed in a study of monozygotic twins with inflammatory bowel disease. As to this clonotype: Its matching antigen is unknown.

TCRdb re-called the 5' RACE reads; every CDR3 protein appears as one record, without DNA. This sample's table has 140,000 to 150,000 distinct CDR3 sequences. The study, taken as a whole, reports: Especially where disease activity was present, IBD patients had fewer clonotypes in common with others than healthy twins did.

The CDR3 consists of 14 residues. Germline assignment: CDR1 MNHEY and CDR2 SMNVEV (reference sequence). Blood was drawn once per donor, and each sample measured approximately 2.4 ml. The chain joins TRBV27 to TRBJ1-5. Sequences were obtained from blood. This clonotype was sampled from a human donor with ulcerative colitis or Crohn's disease, or a healthy co-twin of an affected twin (not recorded which). CDR3 amino acids: CASSFSYSNQPQHF.